The T cell receptor beta chain described here comes from a study of Ad26.COV2.S vaccination and SARS-CoV-2 variants. This sample's treatment: approximately 18 received Ad26.COV2.S at low or high dose, single or two shots; 5 received placebo; per-sample allocation not given. At day 63 after the first vaccine or placebo injection, samples were drawn. Boston hosted the donor, who was an adult aged 18-55 years. Sequenced by immunoSEQ multiplex PCR; TCRdb stores in-frame clones only, minus some. The top ten hold around 7% of the sample, which has over 300,000 clones, about four fifths seen once. This clone appeared a single time. This TCR came from a person aged 18 to 65 who received the Ad26.COV2.S COVID-19 vaccine or a placebo. The starting material was peripheral blood, obtained in a trial of Ad26.COV2.S vaccine versus placebo.

The CDR3 DNA sequence: TGCGCCAGCAGCCTAGACAGGGGGAAAAACATTCAGTACTTC. Protein product: CASSLDRGKNIQYF. This chain joins TRBV5-1 and TRBJ2-4, with 9 bases lining up with TRBD1. Unmatched junction bases numbered 3, after V lost 4 bases and J lost 4 bases. Per germline, CDR1 SGHRS and CDR2 YFSETQ. This CDR3 comprises 14 residues.